This T cell receptor (beta chain) was recorded in a study of spatial heterogeneity in lung cancer. General study findings and limits: Tumor mutation count correlated with how many alpha and beta TCRs expanded intratumorally. The numbers of ubiquitous and regional expanded TCRs correlated with ubiquitous and regional nonsynonymous mutations, respectively.

This clonotype showed up many times. The antigen is unknown. With the library built for alpha chains, this beta chain is off target and its frequency is not meaningful. Time point noted: sample taken at primary tumor resection. Samples were donated by 72 untreated early-stage non-small cell lung cancer patients. MiXCR, run by TCRdb on the 5' RACE reads, gives a single entry per CDR3 protein. The table records 13,000 or so distinct CDR3 sequences, under 6% of them present only once. This CDR3 comprises 12 residues. Germline V lookup: CDR1 MNHEY, CDR2 SVGAGI. V was clipped by 4 bases and J by 4 bases, with 5 bases between them.

This TCR derives from a male donor with early-stage non-small cell lung cancer. The chain has TRBV6-5 and TRBJ1-5; a possible D gene is TRBD1 (5 bases). This material consisted of lung tumor tissue, taken at surgery. CDR3 coding DNA: TGTGCCAGCAGTTCAGGGAATCAGCCCCAGCATTTT. The encoded protein is CASSSGNQPQHF.